This is a list of T cell receptor beta chains from one sample in a study of response to subunit inactivated influenza vaccine. TCRdb independently ran MiXCR on the RT-PCR reads; one entry per CDR3 protein. Of 600,000 to 850,000 distinct CDR3 sequences in the sample, less than 15% were seen once. The sample in question was PBMCs from blood, obtained 14 to 15 days before vaccination. Receptor source: a man aged 50 to 60 who received an inactivated influenza vaccine. Each CDR3 is given with its conserved first and last residue. The order of the fields is V gene, J gene, clone size, D gene, CDR3 protein, CDR3 DNA. A D gene is named only where the DNA matches it firmly. Rows give clone size only sometimes, using once, few, many, or a class for an expanded clone.

TRBV18	TRBJ2-1	.	TRBD2	CASSLNSGGGGSEQFF	TGTGCCAGCTCCCTAAATAGCGGCGGCGGGGGGAGTGAGCAGTTCTTC
TRBV5-1	TRBJ2-1	few	TRBD2	CASSLVASGGPGNEQFF	TGCGCCAGCAGCTTGGTTGCTAGCGGGGGGCCGGGGAATGAGCAGTTCTTC
TRBV12-3/TRBV12-4	TRBJ1-1	few	.	CASSLRGYEAFF	TGTGCCAGCAGTTTGAGAGGCTATGAAGCTTTCTTT
TRBV20-1	TRBJ2-5	few	.	CSARELRGTQETQYF	TGCAGTGCTAGAGAGCTCAGGGGAACCCAAGAGACCCAGTACTTC
TRBV5-1	TRBJ1-6	few	.	CASSSTGVGNSPLHF	TGCGCCAGCAGCTCGACCGGGGTCGGTAATTCACCCCTCCACTTT
TRBV15	TRBJ1-1	.	TRBD1	CATSRDRGTGAPEAFF	TGTGCCACCAGCAGAGATAGGGGGACAGGCGCCCCTGAAGCTTTCTTT
TRBV6-2/TRBV6-3	TRBJ2-5	.	.	CASNNGAGQETQYF	TGTGCCAGCAATAACGGGGCAGGGCAAGAGACCCAGTACTTC
TRBV3-1	TRBJ1-1	few	.	CASSQAGTTEAFF	TGTGCCAGCAGCCAAGCCGGGACGACTGAAGCTTTCTTT
TRBV20-1	TRBJ2-3	few	TRBD2	CSVLAGGREDTQYF	TGCAGTGTGTTAGCGGGGGGTAGAGAAGATACGCAGTATTTT
TRBV4-3	TRBJ1-1	many	.	CASSQEPGTEAFF	TGCGCCAGCAGCCAGGAACCTGGGACTGAAGCTTTCTTT
TRBV11-2	TRBJ2-1	.	.	CASSSTKALLEQFF	TGTGCCAGCAGCTCCACCAAAGCCCTGCTTGAGCAGTTCTTC
TRBV7-9	TRBJ1-2	.	.	CASSHRPGDGYTF	TGTGCCAGCAGCCATCGCCCGGGAGATGGCTACACCTTC
TRBV12-3/TRBV12-4	TRBJ1-1	many	TRBD1	CASSSQGGTEAFF	TGTGCCAGCAGTTCTCAGGGGGGGACTGAAGCTTTCTTT
TRBV4-2	TRBJ2-3	.	.	CASSLGGKVHF	TGTGCCAGCAGCCTTGGCGGAAAAGTGCATTTT
TRBV7-2	TRBJ2-1	few	.	CASSLGGQQFF	TGTGCCAGCAGCTTAGGGGGCCAGCAGTTCTTC
TRBV24-1	TRBJ2-5	.	TRBD1	CATSEGTGGPRETQYF	TGTGCCACCAGTGAGGGTACAGGGGGTCCCCGGGAGACCCAGTACTTC
TRBV15	TRBJ2-7	.	.	CATSRDPGDSYEQYF	TGTGCCACCAGCAGAGATCCTGGCGACTCCTACGAGCAGTACTTC
TRBV19	TRBJ1-3	.	TRBD1	CASSIGTGRYSGNTIYF	TGTGCCAGTAGTATCGGGACAGGGCGGTACTCTGGAAACACCATATATTTT
TRBV20-1	TRBJ1-6	.	TRBD1	CSAPGTGGSPLHF	TGCAGTGCTCCCGGGACAGGGGGCTCACCCCTCCACTTT
TRBV5-1	TRBJ2-7	few	TRBD1	CASSSGGTGPYEQYF	TGCGCCAGCAGCTCTGGAGGGACAGGGCCGTACGAGCAGTACTTC
TRBV5-1	TRBJ2-5	many	.	CASSLMPTQETQYF	TGCGCCAGCAGCTTGATGCCCACTCAAGAGACCCAGTACTTC
TRBV28	TRBJ1-2	few	.	CASSSSPDNYGYTF	.
TRBV7-2	TRBJ2-2	few	.	CASSSQGVNTGELFF	TGTGCCAGCAGCTCCCAGGGAGTGAACACCGGGGAGCTGTTTTTT
TRBV10-3	TRBJ2-1	few	TRBD2	CAISPTSGEYNEQFF	TGTGCCATCAGCCCGACTAGCGGCGAATACAATGAGCAGTTCTTC
TRBV10-3	TRBJ2-1	.	TRBD2	CAVSPPQTSGNHNEQFF	TGTGCCGTCAGTCCCCCCCAGACTAGCGGGAACCACAATGAGCAGTTCTTC
TRBV20-1	TRBJ2-1	few	.	CSAHGESSYNEQFF	TGCAGTGCTCACGGGGAAAGCTCCTACAATGAGCAGTTCTTC
TRBV29-1	TRBJ2-2	few	.	CSVGSATGELFF	TGCAGCGTTGGGTCTGCCACCGGGGAGCTGTTTTTT
TRBV4-3	TRBJ2-1	many	TRBD1	CASSQDDRGLGDEQFF	TGCGCCAGCAGCCAAGATGACAGGGGGCTTGGGGATGAGCAGTTCTTC
TRBV27	TRBJ2-1	.	TRBD1	CASSLKLTGGRRNEQFF	TGTGCCAGCAGCCTGAAGCTTACAGGGGGTCGACGAAATGAGCAGTTCTTC
TRBV2	TRBJ2-3	few	TRBD2	CASSAAGVIGDTQYF	TGTGCCAGCAGTGCGGCGGGAGTGATCGGGGATACGCAGTATTTT
TRBV28	TRBJ2-2	many	.	CASSLSRPTGELFF	TGTGCCAGCAGTTTAAGCCGACCCACCGGGGAGCTGTTTTTT
TRBV20-1	TRBJ2-3	many	.	CSASGVGETDTQYF	TGCAGTGCTAGTGGCGTGGGGGAGACAGATACGCAGTATTTT
TRBV10-3	TRBJ2-1	few	TRBD2	CATGTSGTYNEQFF	TGTGCCACCGGGACTAGCGGGACCTACAATGAGCAGTTCTTC
TRBV2	TRBJ1-5	.	.	CASSGTGTNQPQHF	TGTGCCAGCAGTGGGACGGGGACTAATCAGCCCCAGCATTTT
TRBV4-3	TRBJ1-2	few	.	CASSHSTRPAKIPGYTF	TGCGCCAGCAGCCATTCGACGAGGCCAGCTAAAATACCGGGCTACACCTTC
TRBV20-1	TRBJ2-3	.	.	CSATLRDTQYF	TGCAGTGCTACACTCCGAGATACGCAGTATTTT
TRBV20-1	TRBJ1-5	.	.	CSASDSNQPQHF	TGCAGTGCTAGTGACAGCAATCAGCCCCAGCATTTT
TRBV29-1	TRBJ2-1	few	.	CSVEYNEQFF	TGCAGCGTTGAGTATAATGAGCAGTTCTTC
TRBV4-2	TRBJ2-3	.	.	CASSGGVPRDTQYF	TGTGCCAGCAGCGGCGGGGTCCCTAGAGATACGCAGTATTTT
TRBV20-1	TRBJ2-2	few	.	CSARDRYTGNTGELFF	TGCAGTGCTAGAGATCGTTACACTGGGAACACCGGGGAGCTGTTTTTT
TRBV7-2	TRBJ1-5	many	.	CASSLGGHGPGQPQHF	TGTGCCAGCAGCTTAGGAGGACACGGGCCGGGTCAGCCCCAGCATTTT
TRBV11-2	TRBJ2-2	few	TRBD2	CASSPGLAGGKGGGELFF	TGTGCCAGCAGCCCAGGACTAGCGGGAGGAAAGGGTGGCGGGGAGCTGTTTTTT
TRBV7-3	TRBJ2-6	.	TRBD2	CASSLYVGPSGGEAGANVLTF	TGTGCCAGCAGCCTATACGTTGGGCCTAGCGGGGGGGAAGCTGGGGCCAACGTCCTGACTTTC
TRBV7-9	TRBJ1-3	many	.	CASSWVAAGNTIYF	TGTGCCAGCAGCTGGGTAGCTGCTGGAAACACCATATATTTT
TRBV10-3	TRBJ1-1	few	.	CAISGQANTEAFF	TGTGCCATCAGTGGACAGGCTAACACTGAAGCTTTCTTT
TRBV18	TRBJ2-1	.	.	CASAGLGGDNEQFF	TGTGCCAGCGCTGGACTAGGGGGGGACAATGAGCAGTTCTTC
TRBV12-3/TRBV12-4	TRBJ1-2	.	TRBD1	CASSGDSYGYTF	TGTGCCAGCAGTGGGGACAGCTATGGCTACACCTTC
TRBV6-1	TRBJ2-7	few	.	CASSTGTYYEQYF	TGTGCCAGCAGTACCGGGACATACTACGAGCAGTACTTC
TRBV24-1	TRBJ2-1	few	.	CATSPQGAYNEQFF	TGTGCCACCAGCCCCCAGGGAGCCTACAATGAGCAGTTCTTC
TRBV11-2	TRBJ2-1	.	.	CASSFGGGQVYNEQFF	TGTGCCAGCAGCTTCGGGGGCGGCCAAGTCTACAATGAGCAGTTCTTC